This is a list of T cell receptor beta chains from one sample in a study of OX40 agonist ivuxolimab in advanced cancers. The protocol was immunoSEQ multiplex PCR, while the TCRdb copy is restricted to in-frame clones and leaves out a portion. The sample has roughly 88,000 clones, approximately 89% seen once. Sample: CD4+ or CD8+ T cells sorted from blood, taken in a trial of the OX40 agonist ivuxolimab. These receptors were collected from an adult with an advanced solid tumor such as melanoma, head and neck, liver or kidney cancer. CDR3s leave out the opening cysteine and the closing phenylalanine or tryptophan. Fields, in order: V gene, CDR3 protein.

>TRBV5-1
ASSLAGGADNSPLH
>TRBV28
TSTPLTGSNEKLF
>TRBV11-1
ASSLMGSEQF
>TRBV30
AWSEGGQAPYGYT
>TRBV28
ASSQSSYNSPLH
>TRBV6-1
ASSAGSTNEKLF
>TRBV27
ASSQREEEQF
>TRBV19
ASKGRRNYGYT
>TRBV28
ASSLLGHLSYNEQF
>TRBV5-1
ASSGLAGGGGRATQY
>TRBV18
ASSRAVAGNEQF
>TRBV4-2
ASSRAEDRVKNEQF
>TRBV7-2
ASSSDRSSGNTIY
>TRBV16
ASSQTENQPQH
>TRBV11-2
ASSLSGTYNEQF
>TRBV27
ASRQGADGYGYT
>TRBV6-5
ASKSGTDNSPLH
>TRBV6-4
ASSDLAGASYNEQF